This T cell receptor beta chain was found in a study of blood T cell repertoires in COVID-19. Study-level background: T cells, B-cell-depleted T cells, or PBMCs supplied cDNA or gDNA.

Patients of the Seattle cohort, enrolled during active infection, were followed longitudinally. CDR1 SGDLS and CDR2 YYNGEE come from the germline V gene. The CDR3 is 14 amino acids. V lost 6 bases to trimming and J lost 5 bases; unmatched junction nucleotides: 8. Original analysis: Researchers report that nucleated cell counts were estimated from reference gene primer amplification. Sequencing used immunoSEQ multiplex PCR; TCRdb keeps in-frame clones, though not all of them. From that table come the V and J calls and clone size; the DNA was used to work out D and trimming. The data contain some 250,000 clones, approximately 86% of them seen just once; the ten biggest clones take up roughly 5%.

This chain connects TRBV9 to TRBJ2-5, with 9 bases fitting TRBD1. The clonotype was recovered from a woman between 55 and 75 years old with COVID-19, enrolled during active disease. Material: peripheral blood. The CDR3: CASTRTGAEETQYF. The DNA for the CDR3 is TGTGCCAGCACCCGGACAGGGGCAGAGGAGACCCAGTACTTC.